Listed below are T cell receptor beta chains from one sample, sequenced in a study of T cell changes during pregnancy in multiple sclerosis. Sequencing was performed with immunoSEQ multiplex PCR; in TCRdb, only in-frame clones are kept and a portion is missing. The data contain approximately 20,000 clones, around 93% of them singletons. The sample here was CD4+ T cells from peripheral blood mononuclear cells, taken in the third trimester of pregnancy. The origin of the receptors is a female donor with multiple sclerosis, enrolled in a pregnancy study. The CDR3 runs from the conserved cysteine through the conserved F or W. The order of the fields is V gene, J gene, clone size, D gene, CDR3 DNA, CDR3 protein. A D gene is named only where the DNA matches it firmly. Size values are once, few and many counts, or a class for expanded clones, and some rows have none.

>TRBV19|TRBJ1-4|few|-
TGTGCCAGTAGTCCTAGGTCGGGCAGGGCGTCAAATGAAAAACTGTTTTTT
CASSPRSGRASNEKLFF
>TRBV30|TRBJ2-2|-|-
TGTGCCGGGCGAGCGGAGTACACCGGGGAGCTGTTTTTT
CAGRAEYTGELFF
>TRBV7-2|TRBJ2-5|few|TRBD1
TGTGCCAGCAGCCCAGGACAGGCGGGTAGAGAGACCCAGTACTTC
CASSPGQAGRETQYF
>TRBV9|TRBJ2-3|-|TRBD2
TGTGCCAGCAGCGTCGATTCGGGGGGGATTGGGCCAGATACGCAGTATTTT
CASSVDSGGIGPDTQYF
>TRBV4-1|TRBJ2-3|-|TRBD1
TGCGCCAGCAGCCCCTTCACGGTAGGGGGCGGTGTCACAGATACGCAGTATTTT
CASSPFTVGGGVTDTQYF
>TRBV5-1|TRBJ1-1|-|-
TGCGCCAGCAGCCTGCGCGGGGGACTCACTGAAGCTTTCTTT
CASSLRGGLTEAFF
>TRBV5-1|TRBJ2-7|-|-
TGCGCCAGCAGCTTGGCCAATGGGGGCACCTACGAGCAGTACTTC
CASSLANGGTYEQYF
>TRBV11-2|TRBJ1-6|-|-
TGTGCCAGCAGCTTATCCCCATCGGGATCACCCCTCCACTTT
CASSLSPSGSPLHF
>TRBV9|TRBJ2-3|-|-
TGTGCCAGCAGCCCCGGGTCCACAGATACGCAGTATTTT
CASSPGSTDTQYF
>TRBV11-2|TRBJ1-2|-|-
TGTGCCAGCAGCTTAAGCGCCGGACGAGAGGGCTATGGCTACACCTTC
CASSLSAGREGYGYTF
>TRBV13|TRBJ1-2|-|TRBD1
TGTGCCAGCAGCTCCCGACAGGGGGCCCTCTATGGCTACACCTTC
CASSSRQGALYGYTF
>TRBV7-2|TRBJ2-3|-|-
TGTGCCAGCAGCTTAGAGTTTACTAGTGCAGATACGCAGTATTTT
CASSLEFTSADTQYF
>TRBV15|TRBJ2-7|few|-
TGTGCCACCAGCAGAGGACAGCAATACGAGCAGTACTTC
CATSRGQQYEQYF
>TRBV4-1|TRBJ2-7|-|TRBD2
TGCGCCAGCAGCCGAGATCGGGGGGGGTCTCCCTACGAGCAGTACTTC
CASSRDRGGSPYEQYF
>TRBV5-1|TRBJ2-2|-|TRBD1
TGCGCCAGCAGCCAAATGACAGGGGGCATAACCGGGGAGCTGTTTTTT
CASSQMTGGITGELFF
>TRBV12-5|TRBJ2-3|-|-
TGTGCTAGTGGTTTGGCCCAAGTAGACACAGATACGCAGTATTTT
CASGLAQVDTDTQYF